The present T cell receptor (beta chain) was sequenced within a study of T cells in localized non-small cell lung cancer. Study-wide results and limits: Longer survival (overall) was linked to higher T cell density in blood.

Clones were sequenced by immunoSEQ multiplex PCR, and TCRdb holds only the in-frame ones, with some missing. The sample lists over 10,000 clones; over 65% were seen once. For this clone: Its antigen is undetermined.

This CDR3 contains 17 residues. Trimming cost V 2 bases and J 6 bases; bases outside gene matches: 14. Germline V gene lookup returns CDR1 MNHNS and CDR2 SASEGT. The genes are TRBV6-1 and TRBJ1-1; 8 bases are shared with TRBD1. Sequenced material: peripheral blood, taken before any cancer treatment. This sequence was found in a male donor aged 60 or over with stage I lung adenocarcinoma. The CDR3 DNA follows: TGTGCCAGCAGTGAATCGACAGGGGTGTTGGGGAGGGCTGAAGCTTTCTTT. Translation: CASSESTGVLGRAEAFF.